Shown below are 26 T cell receptor beta chains from a single sample sequenced in a study of Ad26.COV2.S vaccination and SARS-CoV-2 variants. Treatment meaning: about 20 received Ad26.COV2.S at low or high dose, single or two shots; several received placebo; per-sample allocation not given. Repertoires come from day 63 after the first vaccine or placebo injection. Profiled with immunoSEQ multiplex PCR; TCRdb holds only in-frame clones, not every one. The sample consists of roughly 350,000 clones, more than 85% of them appearing once. The sample consisted of peripheral blood, taken in a trial of Ad26.COV2.S vaccine versus placebo. The receptors shown here come from a person between 18 and 59 years old who received the Ad26.COV2.S COVID-19 vaccine or a placebo.

The V and J genes are TRBV10-2 and TRBJ2-1; maybe TRBD2 (6 bases). CDR1 and CDR2 (germline): WSHSY, SAAADI. This CDR3 is built from 13 residues. V dropped 4 bases and J dropped 8 bases, with 12 bases sitting between them. In nucleotides, the CDR3 is TGCGCCAGCAGTGTCGACGGGAGACATGAGCAGTTCTTC. Translating it yields CASSVDGRHEQFF.

The CDR3 sequence is CASSGNRGRAYEQYF. CDR3 coding DNA: TGCGCCAGCAGCGGGAACAGGGGTAGGGCCTACGAGCAGTACTTC. This rearrangement joins TRBV5-1 to TRBJ2-7, with 7 nucleotides matching TRBD1. Germline CDR1 reads SGHRS; CDR2 reads YFSETQ. The CDR3 totals 15 residues. V dropped 4 bases and J dropped 2; count of bases not matched to a gene: 9.

The CDR3 coding sequence is TGTGCCAGTAGCAAAACCGGGTCTATAACCTACGAGCAGTACTTC. Translating gives CASSKTGSITYEQYF. This rearrangement joins TRBV19 to TRBJ2-7; unclear D gene. Trimming took off 6 bases at V and 2 bases at J, with 17 bases between the two ends. The CDR3 is 15 amino acids. The germline V gene encodes CDR1 LNHDA and CDR2 SQIVND (reference sequence). Supplemented by reference TRBV19 and TRBJ2-7, the full variable domain reads DGGITQSPKYLFRKEGQNVTLSCEQNLNHDAMYWYRQDPGQGLRLIYYSQIVNDFQKGDIAEGYSVSREKKESFPLTVTSAQKNPTAFYLCASSKTGSITYEQYFGPGTRLTVT.

V usage is TRBV5-1 and J usage is TRBJ2-3; D call uncertain. This CDR3 has 14 amino acids. V dropped 0 bases and J dropped 0 bases, with 5 bases sitting between them. CDR1 is SGHRS, CDR2 YFSETQ, per germline. The CDR3 reads CASSLDGSTDTQYF. The CDR3 coding sequence is TGCGCCAGCAGCTTGGACGGAAGCACAGATACGCAGTATTTT.

J is TRBJ1-4 and V is TRBV6-5, with 8 bases lining up with TRBD1. J lost 4 bases, V lost 5 bases, and 3 bases had no gene match. The CDR3 covers 14 residues. The germline V gene encodes CDR1 MNHEY and CDR2 SVGAGI. The CDR3 loop reads CASSRDRGNEKLFF. CDR3 DNA sequence: TGTGCCAGCAGTCGCGACAGGGGTAATGAAAAACTGTTTTTT.

The table lists this clone with many counts. V and J are TRBV18 and TRBJ2-7; weak D call: TRBD2 (5 bases). Germline V gives CDR1 KGHSH, CDR2 LQKENI. The CDR3 consists of 14 residues. Trimming took off 3 bases at V and 2 bases at J, with 11 bases between the two ends. The chain's CDR3 is CASSPRVNTYEQYF. The DNA of the CDR3 is TGTGCCAGCTCACCGCGGGTCAACACCTACGAGCAGTACTTC.

In this sample, this clone turned up many times. This chain joins TRBV2 and TRBJ2-3, with a possible D match to TRBD2 (6 bases). CDR1 is SNHLY and CDR2 is FYNNEI in the germline V gene. This CDR3 spans 15 amino acids. Deletions cut 5 bases from V and 4 bases from J, with 16 bases between. The DNA of the CDR3 is TGTGCCAGCAGTTCGGACCTAAGGAGGGCAGATACGCAGTATTTT. Amino acid sequence: CASSSDLRRADTQYF.

This clone was seen just once. The chain carries TRBV30 and TRBJ1-5; 7 positions match TRBD1. This CDR3 has 13 residues. With 1 base clipped from V and 7 bases from J, the junction kept 4 bases outside the gene matches. Germline lookup yields CDR1 GTSNPN and CDR2 SVGIG (reference sequence). CDR3 DNA: TGTGCCTGGAGTGCCGGGACAGCCCAGCCCCAGCATTTT. Its protein product is CAWSAGTAQPQHF. Together with reference TRBV30 and TRBJ1-5, the CDR3 gives the full variable domain: SQTIHQWPATLVQPVGSPLSLECTVEGTSNPNLYWYRQAAGRGLQLLFYSVGIGQISSEVPQNLSASRPQDRQFILSSKKLLLSDSGFYLCAWSAGTAQPQHFGDGTRLSIL.

This clone occurred once. The chain combines TRBV7-2 with TRBJ1-2; D uncertain. Trimming left V 1 base short and J 6 bases short, with 12 bases between. Germline values: CDR1 SGHTA, CDR2 FQGNSA. The CDR3 is made up of 14 amino acids. CDR3: CASSLDLSFNGYTF. The CDR3 nucleotides are TGTGCCAGCAGCTTAGACCTCAGTTTTAATGGCTACACCTTC.

The chain is built from TRBV2 and TRBJ1-5; tentatively, D is TRBD1 (6 bases). The germline V gene has CDR1 SNHLY and CDR2 FYNNEI. The CDR3 runs 15 residues. V was cut by 3 bases and J by 3 bases, with 12 bases left in between. DNA of the CDR3: TGTGCCAGCAGTGATAAGGGGGTCTCCAATCAGCCCCAGCATTTT. Protein product: CASSDKGVSNQPQHF.

The V call is TRBV19, the J call TRBJ2-4; TRBD1 matches 11 bases. CDR3 size: 14 residues. CDR1 and CDR2 from the germline V gene are LNHDA and SQIVND (reference sequence). The ends lost 3 bases at V and 7 bases at J; junction bases unmatched: 2. In nucleotides, the CDR3 is TGTGCCAGTAGTATGGGGACAGGGGGGAACATTCAGTACTTC. It yields the protein CASSMGTGGNIQYF. Based on the CDR3 plus reference TRBV19 and TRBJ2-4, the full variable domain is DGGITQSPKYLFRKEGQNVTLSCEQNLNHDAMYWYRQDPGQGLRLIYYSQIVNDFQKGDIAEGYSVSREKKESFPLTVTSAQKNPTAFYLCASSMGTGGNIQYFGAGTRLSVL.

This clone was observed a single time. This chain uses TRBV6-5 with TRBJ1-2; unclear D gene. Germline CDR1 and CDR2: MNHEY and SVGAGI. The V gene lost 4 bases and the J gene lost 5 bases, with 14 bases spanning the gap. The CDR3 totals 14 residues. The CDR3 coding sequence is TGTGCCAGCAGTTCCCTCGGAATGCGGTATGGCTACACCTTC. Translated, it gives CASSSLGMRYGYTF.

The chain has TRBV19 and TRBJ2-2; D is ambiguous. V gave up 4 bases and J gave up 6 bases, with 15 bases separating them. The germline CDR1 and CDR2 sequences are LNHDA and SQIVND (reference sequence). This CDR3 spans 15 amino acids. The CDR3 DNA reads TGTGCCAGTAGTAAAGGGCAGGTCGGCGCCGGGGAGCTGTTTTTT. It is translated as CASSKGQVGAGELFF. The variable domain in full, completed from reference TRBV19 and TRBJ2-2, reads DGGITQSPKYLFRKEGQNVTLSCEQNLNHDAMYWYRQDPGQGLRLIYYSQIVNDFQKGDIAEGYSVSREKKESFPLTVTSAQKNPTAFYLCASSKGQVGAGELFFGEGSRLTVL.

This chain connects TRBV5-1 to TRBJ2-7; the match to TRBD1 covers 7 bases. In germline, CDR1 is SGHRS, CDR2 YFSETQ. Losses at the gene ends were 4 bases for V and 1 base for J; bases not matched to a gene: 11. The CDR3 has 16 amino acids. The CDR3 spells CASSRSGTAYSYEQYF. CDR3 in DNA: TGCGCCAGCAGCCGAAGTGGGACAGCCTATTCCTACGAGCAGTACTTC.

The count of this clone is one. The chain joins TRBV19 to TRBJ2-1; a weak D match, TRBD2 (6 bases). CDR1 and CDR2 from the germline V gene are LNHDA and SQIVND (reference sequence). Trimming left V 7 bases short and J 4 bases short, with 17 bases between. The CDR3 has 15 amino acids. CDR3 amino acids: CASNGGSGDYNEQFF. In DNA form, the CDR3 reads TGTGCCAGTAACGGCGGTAGCGGTGATTACAATGAGCAGTTCTTC.

The V call is TRBV4-2, the J call TRBJ1-3, with TRBD1 matching 8 bases. This CDR3 has 16 residues. Germline CDR1 reads LGHNA; CDR2 reads YNFKEQ. Losses at the gene ends were 3 bases for V and 0 bases for J; bases not matched to a gene: 4. The CDR3 loop reads CASSQGTGVSGNTIYF. The CDR3 DNA sequence: TGTGCCAGCAGCCAGGGGACAGGAGTCTCTGGAAACACCATATATTTT.

This chain uses TRBV29-1 with TRBJ2-1; no clear D. V shed 2 bases and J shed 0 bases, with 8 bases lying between them. The V gene's germline CDR1 is SQVTM and CDR2 ANQGSEA. This CDR3 comprises 14 residues. CDR3 amino acids: CSVETGSSYNEQFF. In DNA form, the CDR3 reads TGCAGCGTTGAAACGGGCAGCTCCTACAATGAGCAGTTCTTC.

V usage is TRBV5-6 and J usage is TRBJ1-1; 7 bases line up with TRBD1. The germline V gene encodes CDR1 SGHDT and CDR2 YYEEEE. CDR3 size: 13 residues. V dropped 3 bases and J dropped 11; count of bases not matched to a gene: 10. The CDR3 DNA reads TGTGCCAGCAGCTGGGGAACAGGGGCCGGGGCTTTCTTT. Translation gives CASSWGTGAGAFF.

The V call is TRBV4-3, the J call TRBJ1-6; D remains unclear. Germline V gene sequence: CDR1 LGHNA, CDR2 YSLEER. V was shortened by 1 base and J by 7 bases, with 8 bases between the two germline ends. CDR3 length: 14 amino acids. CDR3 loop: CASSQGVGNSPLHF. The CDR3 nucleotides are TGCGCCAGCAGCCAAGGGGTTGGGAATTCACCCCTCCACTTT.

V and J are TRBV6-5 and TRBJ1-1, with a tentative D call TRBD1 (6 bases). Germline lookup yields CDR1 MNHEY and CDR2 SVGAGI. V shed 8 bases and J shed 1 base, with 14 bases lying between them. The CDR3 is 14 residues long. CDR3 nucleotides: TGTGCCAGCGGGAGAAAGGGGGGGAACACTGAAGCTTTCTTT. This encodes CASGRKGGNTEAFF.

This chain uses TRBV6-2 or TRBV6-3 with TRBJ1-2; D call uncertain. V was shortened by 0 bases and J by 4 bases, with 9 bases between the two germline ends. The CDR3 loop spans 14 amino acids. Germline lookup yields CDR1 MNHEY and CDR2 SVGEGT. The CDR3 sequence: CASSYSLASYGYTF. Here the CDR3 DNA reads TGTGCCAGCAGTTACTCGCTAGCGAGCTATGGCTACACCTTC.

The chain recombines TRBV7-8 with TRBJ2-2; D is ambiguous. The germline gives CDR1 SGHVS, CDR2 FQNEAQ. V lost 5 bases, J lost 2 bases, and 12 bases lay in between. The length of the CDR3 is 15 residues. The CDR3 DNA reads as TGTGCCAGCAGCCCCGGACCCACTAACACCGGGGAGCTGTTTTTT. This encodes CASSPGPTNTGELFF.

V usage is TRBV5-5 and J usage is TRBJ1-5, with 7 bases identical to TRBD1. The V gene's germline CDR1 is SGHKS and CDR2 YYEKEE (reference sequence). This CDR3 is 15 amino acids long. V trimming: 2 bases; J trimming: 5 bases; junction bases outside the gene matches: 7. The DNA for the CDR3 is TGTGCCAGCAGCTTAGGGGACAGAAGGGATCAGCCCCAGCATTTT. It codes for CASSLGDRRDQPQHF.

Concerning this clone itself: The sample holds other DNA sequences that translate to the same CDR3. This chain links TRBV6-6 with TRBJ2-7; D call uncertain. This CDR3 comprises 14 residues. Trimming removed 0 bases from V and 3 bases from J, with 9 bases in between. Per the germline V gene, CDR1 is MNHNY and CDR2 is SVGAGI (reference sequence). The CDR3 nucleotides read TGTGCCAGCAGTTACTCCGCAGGTAACTACGAGCAGTACTTC. Encoded protein: CASSYSAGNYEQYF.

The chain has TRBV3-1 (or the pseudogene TRBV3-2) and TRBJ2-1; possibly TRBD1 or TRBD2 for D (6 bases each). The CDR3 is made up of 14 amino acids. The germline V and J ends were trimmed by 5 bases and 6 bases, with 14 bases remaining between them. The V gene's germline CDR1 is LGHDT and CDR2 YNNKEL (reference sequence). The CDR3 nucleotides read TGTGCCAGCAGCGACCGTCGGGGGCTCAATGAGCAGTTCTTC. Translating gives CASSDRRGLNEQFF.

The CDR3 sequence is CASSLESGRGTDTQYF. Written as DNA, the CDR3 is TGTGCCAGCAGCTTAGAATCAGGTCGGGGGACAGATACGCAGTATTTT. The chain is built from TRBV11-2 and TRBJ2-3; weak D call: TRBD2 (6 bases). The V and J ends lost 0 bases and 3 bases respectively, with 13 bases between them. Germline V gene lookup returns CDR1 SGHAT and CDR2 FQNNGV. This CDR3 has 16 amino acids.